Below are 24 T cell receptor beta chains sequenced from a single sample in a study of early T cells in non-severe SARS-CoV-2 infection. TCRdb analysed the 5' RACE reads with MiXCR anew, one entry per CDR3 protein. Among just over 60,000 distinct CDR3 sequences listed, 7.5% to 10% were seen once. The specimen was whole blood. These receptors were collected from an adult who was a healthcare worker with PCR-confirmed SARS-CoV-2 infection or an uninfected control (not recorded which).

This clonotype was counted ten times or more. The V and J genes are TRBV3-1 and TRBJ2-5; TRBD2 matches at 7 bases. The CDR3 loop spans 16 amino acids. The germline V gene encodes CDR1 LGHDT and CDR2 YNNKEL (reference sequence). V shed 0 bases and J 2 bases; nucleotides not matched to a gene: 6. The CDR3 spells CASSQDLAESQETQYF. In DNA, the CDR3 is TGTGCCAGCAGCCAAGATCTAGCGGAATCACAAGAGACCCAGTACTTC.

This clonotype was found once. The V and J genes are TRBV6-1 and TRBJ2-5; D not certain. CDR3 length equals 11 residues. Trimming cost V 4 bases and J 4 bases, with 4 bases left between them. Germline values: CDR1 MNHNS, CDR2 SASEGT. CDR3 sequence reads: CASSVGETQYF. The CDR3, as DNA: TGTGCCAGCAGTGTAGGAGAGACCCAGTACTTC.

This clonotype was recorded a few times. The rearrangement joins TRBV7-2 to TRBJ1-1; D gene uncertain. This CDR3 is 14 amino acids long. Germline loops: CDR1 SGHTA, CDR2 FQGNSA. The ends were cut back, 1 base at V and 2 bases at J, with 8 bases in the middle. CDR3 bases: TGTGCCAGCAGCTTAGGATATCGTAACACTGAAGCTTTCTTT. Encoded protein: CASSLGYRNTEAFF.

This clonotype was detected only a few times. The J gene is TRBJ2-3, the V gene TRBV20-1; no reliable D call. Germline V lookup: CDR1 DFQATT, CDR2 SNEGSKA (reference sequence). The CDR3 is 14 amino acids. The V gene lost 6 bases and the J gene lost 1 base, with 14 bases spanning the gap. CDR3: CSAKPSTRTDTQYF. In nucleotides, the CDR3 is TGCAGTGCCAAACCCTCAACGCGCACAGATACGCAGTATTTT.

The rearrangement links TRBV15 to TRBJ2-1; 7 bases line up with TRBD2. The CDR3 totals 16 residues. Losses at the gene ends were 0 bases for V and 3 bases for J; bases not matched to a gene: 5. Germline CDR1 reads LNHNV; CDR2 reads YYDKDF (reference sequence). CDR3 in DNA: TGTGCCACCAGCAGAGATACGGGGGGAATCTACAATGAGCAGTTCTTC. Translating it yields CATSRDTGGIYNEQFF. Looking up the rest from reference TRBV15 and TRBJ2-1 gives the full variable domain: DAMVIQNPRYQVTQFGKPVTLSCSQTLNHNVMYWYQQKSSQAPKLLFHYYDKDFNNEADTPDNFQSRRPNTSFCFLDIRSPGLGDTAMYLCATSRDTGGIYNEQFFGPGTRLTVL.

In its sample, this clonotype was seen many times. Here the CDR3 DNA reads TGTGCCAGCAGTTACACGGAGTTCCGGGCTTTGAACACTGAAGCTTTCTTT. As protein: CASSYTEFRALNTEAFF. This chain joins TRBV6-6 and TRBJ1-1, with D unresolved. Trimming took off 2 bases at V and 0 bases at J, with 16 bases between the two ends. CDR3 size: 17 residues. Germline CDR1 reads MNHNY; CDR2 reads SVGAGI (reference sequence).

V gene TRBV5-5 combines with J gene TRBJ2-7; TRBD1 or TRBD2 may be the D gene (5 bases each). The V end was cut by 3 bases, the J end by 2 bases, with 24 bases between. The CDR3 consists of 18 residues. Germline CDR1 SGHKS, CDR2 YYEKEE (reference sequence). The CDR3 protein is CASSSRTSGPSWAYEQYV. CDR3 nucleotide sequence: TGTGCCAGCAGCTCAAGGACCTCGGGACCCTCCTGGGCCTACGAGCAGTACGTC.

This clonotype was found many times. V and J are TRBV9 and TRBJ2-5; D uncertain. V gave up 3 bases and J gave up 6 bases, with 12 bases separating them. The CDR3 is made up of 13 amino acids. Germline V gene lookup returns CDR1 SGDLS and CDR2 YYNGEE. The CDR3: CASSADPSKTQYF. Written as DNA, the CDR3 is TGTGCCAGCAGCGCAGACCCCAGTAAGACCCAGTACTTC.

The sample holds many counts of this clonotype. The V and J genes are TRBV30 and TRBJ2-5; D unclear. The germline V and J ends were trimmed by 2 bases and 5 bases, with 15 bases remaining between them. The CDR3 length is 14 residues. Germline V CDR1 and CDR2: GTSNPN, SVGIG (reference sequence). The CDR3 protein is CAWSSNNLGETQYF. The CDR3 nucleotides read TGTGCCTGGAGTTCGAATAATCTCGGGGAGACCCAGTACTTC.

Many counts were recorded for this clonotype. The CDR3 bases are TGTGCCAGTAGTGTGGCCCCCCCGGATACGCAGTATTTT. Its translation: CASSVAPPDTQYF. The chain recombines TRBV19 with TRBJ2-3; D ambiguous. From germline, CDR1 is LNHDA and CDR2 SQIVND (reference sequence). V lost 5 bases and J lost 6, with 12 bases in between. CDR3 length equals 13 residues.

This clonotype was seen a few times. The chain employs TRBV2 and TRBJ2-3; 8 nucleotides line up with TRBD2. Per germline, CDR1 SNHLY and CDR2 FYNNEI. The V gene end was trimmed by 4 bases and the J gene end by 5 bases; junction bases not matched to a gene: 8. The CDR3 runs to 15 residues. The CDR3 protein is CASSVGSGRIDTQYF. The CDR3 bases are TGTGCCAGCAGTGTGGGCAGCGGGAGAATAGATACGCAGTATTTT.

This clonotype was counted ten times or more. This chain links TRBV28 with TRBJ2-1; a possible D gene is TRBD2 (5 bases). The CDR3 loop spans 12 amino acids. V lost 6 bases to trimming and J lost 9 bases, with 12 bases between them. In germline, CDR1 is MDHEN, CDR2 SYDVKM. The CDR3 sequence is CASSKSRGEQFF. As DNA, the CDR3 is TGTGCCAGCAGCAAAAGTCGGGGTGAGCAGTTCTTC. Supplemented by reference TRBV28 and TRBJ2-1, the full variable domain reads DVKVTQSSRYLVKRTGEKVFLECVQDMDHENMFWYRQDPGLGLRLIYFSYDVKMKEKGDIPEGYSVSREKKERFSLILESASTNQTSMYLCASSKSRGEQFFGPGTRLTVL.

This clonotype was detected a few times. V gene TRBV11-2 combines with J gene TRBJ1-1; D ambiguous. V lost 4 bases and J 6 bases, leaving 18 bases between the germline ends. This CDR3 has 15 amino acids. The germline V gene has CDR1 SGHAT and CDR2 FQNNGV. The CDR3 protein is CASSSILENLAEAFF. The CDR3 DNA is TGTGCCAGCAGCTCGATACTCGAGAATCTCGCTGAAGCTTTCTTT.

The chain carries TRBV20-1 and TRBJ1-4, with D tentatively TRBD1 (5 bases). Germline assignment: CDR1 DFQATT and CDR2 SNEGSKA (reference sequence). This CDR3 has 15 residues. Trimming removed 4 bases from V and 8 bases from J, with 20 bases in between. CDR3 coding DNA: TGCAGTGCTATCCCCTGGGGCCATGGAAGAGAAAAACTGTTTTTT. This encodes CSAIPWGHGREKLFF.

Only a few counts were recorded for this clonotype. The chain is built from TRBV7-7 and TRBJ2-3; D unclear. The CDR3 loop spans 12 amino acids. The V and J ends lost 4 bases and 5 bases respectively, with 7 bases between them. Looked up from germline, CDR1 is SSHAT and CDR2 is FNYEAQ (reference sequence). The CDR3 DNA follows: TGTGCCAGCAGCTCCACTGGAGATACGCAGTATTTT. Its protein is CASSSTGDTQYF.

There are a few counts of this clonotype. The V call is TRBV18, the J call TRBJ1-1, with no clear D. Germline CDR1 and CDR2: KGHSH and LQKENI. V shed 1 base and J shed 5 bases, with 11 bases lying between them. This CDR3 has 14 residues. The CDR3, as DNA: TGTGCCAGCTCACCACAGGGCCTCAGGACTGAAGCTTTCTTT. Translation gives CASSPQGLRTEAFF.

In its sample, this clonotype was seen many times. The rearrangement joins TRBV28 to TRBJ1-1; 9 bases line up with TRBD1. Germline V gives CDR1 MDHEN, CDR2 SYDVKM. The CDR3 runs 13 residues. V lost 10 bases, J lost 2 bases, and 5 bases stayed unmatched. The CDR3 is CAIGQGINTEAFF. Here the CDR3 DNA reads TGTGCCATAGGACAGGGGATTAACACTGAAGCTTTCTTT.

V and J are TRBV7-6 and TRBJ1-2; D unclear. The CDR3 totals 14 residues. Germline V gene data show CDR1 as SGHVS and CDR2 as FNYEAQ. Between the trimmed V and J ends, which lost 1 base and 4 bases, there was a span of 10 bases. The CDR3 sequence: CASSLGATPYGYTF. CDR3 in DNA: TGTGCCAGCAGCTTAGGGGCGACACCCTATGGCTACACCTTC.

The table lists this clonotype with many counts. The gene calls are TRBV4-1 and TRBJ1-6; D is ambiguous. The CDR3 is 15 amino acids. The V end lost 0 bases, the J end lost 7 bases, and 10 bases lay between the germline ends. Germline V gene sequence: CDR1 MGHRA, CDR2 YSYEKL. The CDR3 is CASSQDKGKNSPLHF. CDR3 coding DNA: TGCGCCAGCAGCCAAGATAAAGGGAAGAATTCACCCCTCCACTTT.

Ten or more counts support this clonotype. This sequence joins TRBV20-1 and TRBJ1-6; 8 nucleotides match TRBD1. The trim removed 6 bases at V and 7 bases at J, leaving 8 bases unmatched. The CDR3 has 14 amino acids. In germline, CDR1 is DFQATT, CDR2 SNEGSKA (reference sequence). CDR3 DNA: TGCAGTGCAAAGGGACAGGCGCTAAATTCACCCCTCCACTTT. The encoded protein is CSAKGQALNSPLHF.

V gene TRBV20-1 combines with J gene TRBJ2-7, with TRBD1 matching over 12 bases. The J segment lost 5 bases and the V segment lost 3 bases, leaving 8 bases of the junction unmatched. This CDR3 is built from 15 residues. The germline gives CDR1 DFQATT, CDR2 SNEGSKA (reference sequence). CDR3 in DNA: TGCAGTGCTAGGACCGGGACAGGGGGCCATGACGAGCAGTACGTC. Translated: CSARTGTGGHDEQYV.

There are many counts of this clonotype. The V gene is TRBV15, the J gene TRBJ2-2; TRBD1 or TRBD2 may be the D gene (6 bases each). The V gene lost 1 base and the J gene lost 1 base, with 10 bases spanning the gap. CDR1 LNHNV and CDR2 YYDKDF come from the germline V gene (reference sequence). The CDR3 has 16 residues. The DNA of the CDR3 is TGTGCCACCAGCAGAGTTGGGGGGCTGAACACCGGGGAGCTGTTTTTT. It translates to CATSRVGGLNTGELFF.

This clonotype has a handful of counts. This chain links TRBV6-6 with TRBJ2-2; D remains ambiguous. Germline CDR1 and CDR2: MNHNY and SVGAGI (reference sequence). The CDR3 is 12 residues long. Deletions cut 2 bases from V and 5 bases from J, with 3 bases between. CDR3 in amino acids: CASSYTTGELFF. In DNA form, the CDR3 reads TGTGCCAGCAGTTACACGACCGGGGAGCTGTTTTTT.

In this sample, this clonotype turned up a few times. This chain joins TRBV24-1 and TRBJ2-3, with 16 bases fitting TRBD2. The CDR3 runs to 21 residues. V lost 9 bases and J lost 4; bases outside the gene matches: 21. Per germline, CDR1 KGHDR and CDR2 SFDVKD. The CDR3 spells CATAGYHGTSGGAIGADTQYF. The DNA of the CDR3 is TGTGCCACCGCAGGATACCACGGGACTAGCGGGGGGGCCATAGGAGCAGATACGCAGTATTTT.